Presented here are 27 T cell receptor beta chains from one specimen sequenced in a study of blood T cell repertoires in COVID-19. The table came from immunoSEQ multiplex PCR; TCRdb's copy has only in-frame clones and leaves some out. The table records 63,000 or so clones, more than 75% of them present only once. The sample comprised peripheral blood. Receptors were obtained from a human donor in a cohort sampled during active COVID-19.

This clone is judged medium-sized (0.01 to 0.1%). The chain is built from TRBV2 and TRBJ1-6; TRBD1 agrees at 7 bases. Germline V gives CDR1 SNHLY, CDR2 FYNNEI. V shed 6 bases, J shed 5 bases, and the junction held 13 bases outside the gene matches. The CDR3 consists of 17 residues. This CDR3 is CASSPQGTVRNNSPLHF. CDR3 nucleotides: TGTGCCAGCAGCCCCCAGGGGACAGTGAGAAATAATTCACCCCTCCACTTT.

This chain links TRBV19 with TRBJ2-1, with 7 bases matching TRBD1. CDR1 is LNHDA and CDR2 is SQIVND in the germline V gene (reference sequence). The length of the CDR3 is 13 residues. Trimming at V came to 3 bases and at J to 10 bases, leaving 6 bases not matched to a gene. Written as DNA, the CDR3 is TGTGCCAGTAGTATGGACAGGTCCCTCGAGCAGTTCTTC. Translating it yields CASSMDRSLEQFF.

This clone has a single count. This rearrangement joins TRBV11-2 to TRBJ2-3; maybe TRBD2 (7 bases). The CDR3 length is 19 residues. Germline V gives CDR1 SGHAT, CDR2 FQNNGV. Deletions cut 0 bases from V and 5 bases from J, with 24 bases between. The CDR3 DNA sequence: TGTGCCAGCAGCTTAGAGGGGGCTTCAGGGGACTACCATGGAGATACGCAGTATTTT. Translation gives CASSLEGASGDYHGDTQYF.

This CDR3 reads CASRLLAVTGELFF. The CDR3 DNA reads TGTGCCAGTAGATTACTAGCGGTCACCGGGGAGCTGTTTTTT. The chain joins TRBV19 to TRBJ2-2; TRBD2 agrees at 8 bases. The ends lost 6 bases at V and 4 bases at J; junction bases unmatched: 4. The V gene's germline CDR1 is LNHDA and CDR2 SQIVND (reference sequence). The CDR3 consists of 14 residues.

The J gene is TRBJ2-7, the V gene TRBV10-3; 13 nucleotides line up with TRBD2. V dropped 6 bases and J dropped 3; count of bases not matched to a gene: 5. In germline, CDR1 is ENHRY, CDR2 SYGVKD. The length of the CDR3 is 15 residues. The CDR3 DNA is TGTGCCATCAGCACTAGCGGGAGGGCCGGCTACGAGCAGTACGTC. Its translation: CAISTSGRAGYEQYV.

V is TRBV27 and J is TRBJ1-1; perhaps TRBD1 as D (5 bases). The germline gives CDR1 MNHEY, CDR2 SMNVEV (reference sequence). This CDR3 contains 14 residues. V was pared by 4 bases and J by 1 base, with 10 bases between. DNA for the CDR3: TGTGCCAGCAGTTCTCCCGGGGGGAACACTGAAGCTTTCTTT. This sequence encodes CASSSPGGNTEAFF.

The chain recombines TRBV5-5 with TRBJ2-5; no reliable D call. Germline loops: CDR1 SGHKS, CDR2 YYEKEE (reference sequence). The CDR3 spans 16 residues. The V end was cut by 1 base, the J end by 1 base, with 14 bases between. CDR3 sequence: CASSLFGQSVQETQYF. The CDR3, as DNA: TGTGCCAGCAGCTTGTTTGGTCAGTCTGTCCAAGAGACCCAGTACTTC.

This chain uses TRBV12-3 or TRBV12-4 with TRBJ2-1; TRBD1 might be the D (6 bases). The CDR3 loop spans 13 amino acids. V was cut by 8 bases and J by 5 bases, with 13 bases left in between. The CDR3 sequence: CASRQGSHNEQFF. For the CDR3, the DNA is TGTGCCAGCCGGCAGGGGAGTCACAATGAGCAGTTCTTC.

The chain employs TRBV5-8 and TRBJ2-5; 7 positions agree with TRBD1. Germline V gene lookup returns CDR1 SGHTS and CDR2 YDEGEE. This CDR3 has 16 residues. V was clipped by 0 bases and J by 3 bases; unmatched bases: 8. CDR3 nucleotide sequence: TGTGCCAGCAGCTTGGGACTCGGGACAGCGGAAGAGACCCAGTACTTC. As protein: CASSLGLGTAEETQYF.

The genes are TRBV19 and TRBJ2-1; D is uncertain. The CDR3 is made up of 14 amino acids. Trimming stripped 6 bases from V and 4 bases from J, with 13 bases between. Germline V gene data show CDR1 as LNHDA and CDR2 as SQIVND (reference sequence). This CDR3 is CASSPLPGYNEQFF. The CDR3 bases are TGTGCCAGTAGCCCTTTACCGGGTTACAATGAGCAGTTCTTC. The variable domain in full, completed from reference TRBV19 and TRBJ2-1, reads DGGITQSPKYLFRKEGQNVTLSCEQNLNHDAMYWYRQDPGQGLRLIYYSQIVNDFQKGDIAEGYSVSREKKESFPLTVTSAQKNPTAFYLCASSPLPGYNEQFFGPGTRLTVL.

The chain employs TRBV7-9 and TRBJ1-3; TRBD1 might be the D (6 bases). From germline, CDR1 is SEHNR and CDR2 FQNEAQ (reference sequence). Trimming shortened V by 6 bases and J by 0 bases, and 12 bases separated the two germline ends. The CDR3 contains 15 residues. CDR3 in amino acids: CASSSTGSSGNTIYF. In nucleotides, the CDR3 is TGTGCCAGCAGTTCCACAGGGAGCTCTGGAAACACCATATATTTT.

The chain uses TRBV15 and TRBJ2-3; TRBD2 agrees at 8 bases. The CDR3 runs to 15 residues. The germline V gene has CDR1 LNHNV and CDR2 YYDKDF (reference sequence). Losses at the gene ends were 7 bases for V and 0 bases for J; bases not matched to a gene: 6. CDR3 DNA sequence: TGTGCCACCACCTTAAGCGGGAGTAGCACAGATACGCAGTATTTT. Translating it yields CATTLSGSSTDTQYF.

The genes are TRBV5-6 and TRBJ2-7, with 7 bases lining up with TRBD2. The germline V gene has CDR1 SGHDT and CDR2 YYEEEE. The CDR3 has 16 amino acids. J was trimmed by 2 bases and V by 4 bases; bases with no gene match: 12. The CDR3: CASSHGLGSTTYEQYF. The DNA of the CDR3 is TGTGCCAGCAGCCACGGACTAGGCTCGACTACCTACGAGCAGTACTTC.

This rearrangement joins TRBV15 to TRBJ2-1; TRBD2 aligns across 14 bases. Trimming took 4 bases from V and 6 from J; bases not matched to a gene: 2. CDR1 is LNHNV and CDR2 is YYDKDF in the germline V gene (reference sequence). CDR3 length equals 15 residues. The chain's CDR3 is CATSKGTSGGNEQFF. DNA of the CDR3: TGTGCCACCAGCAAAGGGACTAGCGGGGGCAATGAGCAGTTCTTC.

The chain carries TRBV19 and TRBJ2-7, with 12 bases identical to TRBD1. V gave up 5 bases and J gave up 7 bases; unmatched junction bases: 9. CDR1 is LNHDA, CDR2 SQIVND, per germline (reference sequence). The CDR3 totals 15 residues. The CDR3 loop is CASSVPGQGAKEQYF. The CDR3 nucleotides read TGTGCCAGTAGTGTACCGGGACAGGGGGCGAAGGAGCAGTACTTC.

The chain couples TRBV28 to TRBJ2-1, with TRBD1 matching 12 bases. The V segment lost 2 bases and the J segment 8 bases; nucleotides outside the gene matches: 4. The CDR3 is 15 amino acids. Germline V gene lookup returns CDR1 MDHEN and CDR2 SYDVKM. CDR3 in DNA: TGTGCCAGCAGTTTAGGGACAGGGGGCGTCGATGAGCAGTTCTTC. Protein: CASSLGTGGVDEQFF.

The CDR3 here is CASSQVANTEAFF. In nucleotides, the CDR3 is TGTGCCAGCAGCCAAGTGGCGAACACTGAAGCTTTCTTT. This chain joins TRBV3-1 (or the pseudogene TRBV3-2) and TRBJ1-1; the D is unclear. V was cut by 1 base and J by 1 base, with 4 bases left in between. CDR1 LGHDT and CDR2 YNNKEL come from the germline V gene (reference sequence). The CDR3 is 13 residues long.

The chain recombines TRBV27 with TRBJ2-3; possible D gene TRBD2, 6 bases. Trimming took off 5 bases at V and 2 bases at J, with 11 bases between the two ends. The germline gives CDR1 MNHEY, CDR2 SMNVEV (reference sequence). CDR3 length: 14 residues. The CDR3 bases are TGTGCCAGCAGTCCAACTAGCAACACAGATACGCAGTATTTT. It encodes CASSPTSNTDTQYF.

This chain joins TRBV4-2 and TRBJ1-2; 7 bases are a match to TRBD1. From germline, CDR1 is LGHNA and CDR2 YNFKEQ. Trimming at V came to 0 bases and at J to 7 bases, leaving 20 bases not matched to a gene. The CDR3 has 19 amino acids. For the CDR3, the DNA is TGTGCCAGCAGCCAAGAGGGCAGGGGGGCGTTCGCAGGGGGTCGTGGCTACACCTTC. This sequence encodes CASSQEGRGAFAGGRGYTF.

This sequence joins TRBV10-1 and TRBJ2-3, with D tentatively TRBD2 (6 bases). CDR3 length: 14 residues. V gave up 6 bases and J gave up 4 bases, with 14 bases separating them. CDR1 is WNHNN, CDR2 SYGVQD, per germline (reference sequence). DNA for the CDR3: TGCGCCAGCAGCCCGCGCGGGAAAGCAGATACGCAGTATTTT. This encodes CASSPRGKADTQYF.

For the CDR3, the DNA is TGTGCCAGCCTCCCAGACTCCAATGAGCAGTTCTTC. This translates into CASLPDSNEQFF. The chain carries TRBV2 and TRBJ2-1; D call uncertain. The germline V and J ends were trimmed by 8 bases and 6 bases, with 11 bases remaining between them. The CDR3 length is 12 residues. CDR1 is SNHLY, CDR2 FYNNEI, per germline.

The chain uses TRBV11-3 and TRBJ2-6, with D hard to call. The V and J ends lost 5 bases and 2 bases respectively, with 10 bases between them. The germline V gene has CDR1 SGHNT and CDR2 YENEEA. The CDR3 consists of 15 residues. CDR3 nucleotide sequence: TGTGCCAGCAGCCCGGAGTTAGCTGGGGCCAACGTCCTGACTTTC. Protein sequence: CASSPELAGANVLTF.

CDR3 DNA: TGTGCCAGCTCACCGTCTAGCGGGAGGGCAGGTGAGCAGTTCTTC. Amino acid sequence: CASSPSSGRAGEQFF. The chain employs TRBV18 and TRBJ2-1, with 12 bases matching TRBD2. Germline V CDR1 and CDR2: KGHSH, LQKENI. J was trimmed by 9 bases and V by 3 bases; bases with no gene match: 6. This CDR3 has 15 residues.

The chain couples TRBV7-9 to TRBJ2-7; maybe TRBD1 (6 bases). CDR1 and CDR2 from the germline V gene are SEHNR and FQNEAQ (reference sequence). The CDR3 is 13 amino acids. Trimming pared 4 bases from V and 3 bases from J, leaving 10 bases between. CDR3 sequence (DNA): TGTGCCAGCAGCTCAGGGGAATACTACGAGCAGTACGTC. This gives the protein CASSSGEYYEQYV.

The chain combines TRBV5-1 with TRBJ2-1; TRBD2 matches 13 bases. With 0 bases clipped from V and 5 bases from J, the junction kept 11 bases outside the gene matches. The CDR3 has 19 amino acids. The germline V gene has CDR1 SGHRS and CDR2 YFSETQ. Here the CDR3 reads CASSLDATSGRWADNEQFF. The CDR3 bases are TGCGCCAGCAGCTTGGATGCGACTAGCGGGAGGTGGGCAGACAATGAGCAGTTCTTC. Looking up the rest from reference TRBV5-1 and TRBJ2-1 gives the full variable domain: KAGVTQTPRYLIKTRGQQVTLSCSPISGHRSVSWYQQTPGQGLQFLFEYFSETQRNKGNFPGRFSGRQFSNSRSEMNVSTLELGDSALYLCASSLDATSGRWADNEQFFGPGTRLTVL.

This chain uses TRBV19 with TRBJ1-2; D unresolved. Per the germline V gene, CDR1 is LNHDA and CDR2 is SQIVND (reference sequence). CDR3 length: 15 residues. Trimming stripped 2 bases from V and 0 bases from J, with 10 bases between. CDR3 region: CASSISSLANYGYTF. CDR3 sequence (DNA): TGTGCCAGTAGTATAAGCAGTCTAGCTAACTATGGCTACACCTTC.

The chain has TRBV5-1 and TRBJ1-2; the match to TRBD1 covers 9 bases. Germline-derived CDR1 and CDR2 are SGHRS and YFSETQ. The J segment lost 3 bases and the V segment lost 4 bases, leaving 4 bases of the junction unmatched. There are 14 residues in the CDR3. Written as DNA, the CDR3 is TGCGCCAGCAGCCCGGACAGGGGTTACTATGGCTACACCTTC. As protein: CASSPDRGYYGYTF.